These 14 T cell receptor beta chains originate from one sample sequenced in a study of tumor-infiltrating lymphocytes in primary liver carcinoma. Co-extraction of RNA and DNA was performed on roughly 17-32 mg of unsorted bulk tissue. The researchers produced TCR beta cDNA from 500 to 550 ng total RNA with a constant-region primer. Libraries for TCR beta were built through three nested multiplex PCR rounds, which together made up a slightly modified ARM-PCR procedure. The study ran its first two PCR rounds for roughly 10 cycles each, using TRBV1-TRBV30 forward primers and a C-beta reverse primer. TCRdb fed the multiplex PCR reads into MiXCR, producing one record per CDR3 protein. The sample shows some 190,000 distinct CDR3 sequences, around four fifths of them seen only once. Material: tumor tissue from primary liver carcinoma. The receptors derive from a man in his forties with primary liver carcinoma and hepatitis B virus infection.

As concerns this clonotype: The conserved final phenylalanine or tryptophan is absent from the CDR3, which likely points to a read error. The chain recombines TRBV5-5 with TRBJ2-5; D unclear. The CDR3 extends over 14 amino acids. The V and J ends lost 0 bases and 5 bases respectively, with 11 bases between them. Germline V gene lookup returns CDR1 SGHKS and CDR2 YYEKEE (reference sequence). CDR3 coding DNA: TGTGCCAGCAGCTTGGCTCGGTTTCATGAGACCCAGTACGTC. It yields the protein CASSLARFHETQYV.

The CDR3 sequence is CASSYGQPQETQYF. DNA of the CDR3: TGTGCCAGCAGCTACGGACAACCCCAAGAGACCCAGTACTTC. The V call is TRBV11-2, the J call TRBJ2-5; TRBD1 is a possible D gene (5 bases). V was shortened by 4 bases and J by 1 base, with 10 bases between the two germline ends. CDR3 length: 14 amino acids. Germline CDR1 SGHAT, CDR2 FQNNGV.

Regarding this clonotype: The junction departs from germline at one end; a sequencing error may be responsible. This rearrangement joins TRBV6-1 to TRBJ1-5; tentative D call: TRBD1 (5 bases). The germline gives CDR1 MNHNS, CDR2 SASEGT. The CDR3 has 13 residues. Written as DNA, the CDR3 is TGTGGCAGCAAAGTATCAGGGTCTCAGCCTCAGCATTTT. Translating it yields CGSKVSGSQPQHF.

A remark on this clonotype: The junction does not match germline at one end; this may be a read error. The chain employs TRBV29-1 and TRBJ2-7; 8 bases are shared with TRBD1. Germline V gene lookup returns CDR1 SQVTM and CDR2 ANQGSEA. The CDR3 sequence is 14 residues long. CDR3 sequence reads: CSVERQGKPYEQYF. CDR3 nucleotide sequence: TGCAGTGTTGAAAGACAGGGGAAACCCTACGAGCAGTACTTC.

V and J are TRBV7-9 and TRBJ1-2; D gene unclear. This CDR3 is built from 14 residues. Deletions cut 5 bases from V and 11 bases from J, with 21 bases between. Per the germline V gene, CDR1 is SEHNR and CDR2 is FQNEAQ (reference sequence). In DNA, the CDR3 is TGTGCCAGCAGCGCGCAAGGAACTAACTATGTGTACACCTTC. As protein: CASSAQGTNYVYTF.

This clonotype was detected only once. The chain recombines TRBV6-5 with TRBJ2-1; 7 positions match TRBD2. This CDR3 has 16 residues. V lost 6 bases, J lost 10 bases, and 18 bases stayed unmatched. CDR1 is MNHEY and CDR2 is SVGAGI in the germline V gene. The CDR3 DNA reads TGTGCCAGCAGACCCGAGGGAGGCGGGAGATTCTCGGAGCAGTTCTTC. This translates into CASRPEGGGRFSEQFF.

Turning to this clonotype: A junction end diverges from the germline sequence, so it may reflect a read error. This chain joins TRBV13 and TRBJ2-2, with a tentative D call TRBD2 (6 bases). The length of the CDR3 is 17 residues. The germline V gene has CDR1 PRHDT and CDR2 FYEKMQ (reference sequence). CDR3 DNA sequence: TGTGCCAACAGCACGGACTATGGGGGGATGAACACCGGGGAGCTGTTTTTT. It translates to CANSTDYGGMNTGELFF.

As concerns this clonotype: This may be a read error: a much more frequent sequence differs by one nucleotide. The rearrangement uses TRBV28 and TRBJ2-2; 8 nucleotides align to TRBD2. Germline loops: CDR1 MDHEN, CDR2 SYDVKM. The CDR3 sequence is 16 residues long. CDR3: CANSSQSGGGTGELFF. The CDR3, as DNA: TGTGCCAACAGTTCCCAATCCGGGGGGGGCACCGGGGAGCTGTTTTTT.

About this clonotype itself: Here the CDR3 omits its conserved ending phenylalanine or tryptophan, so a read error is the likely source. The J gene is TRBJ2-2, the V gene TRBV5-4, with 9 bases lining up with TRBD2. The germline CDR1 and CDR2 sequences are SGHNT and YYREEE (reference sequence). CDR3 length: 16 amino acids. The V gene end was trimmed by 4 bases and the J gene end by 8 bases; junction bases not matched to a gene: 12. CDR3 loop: CASSPGAGGLAGELFL. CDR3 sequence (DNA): TGTGCCAGCAGCCCTGGTGCGGGAGGGCTCGCTGGGGAGCTGTTTCTT.

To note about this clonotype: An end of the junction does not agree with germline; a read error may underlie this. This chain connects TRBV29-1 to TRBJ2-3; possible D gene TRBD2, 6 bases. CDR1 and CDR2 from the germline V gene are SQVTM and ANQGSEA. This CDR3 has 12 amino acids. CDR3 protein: CNVDWGADTQYF. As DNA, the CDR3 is TGCAACGTTGACTGGGGGGCAGATACGCAGTATTTT.

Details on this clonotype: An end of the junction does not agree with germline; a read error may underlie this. The CDR3 sequence: CASSYGSAGGWGETKFF. The CDR3, as DNA: TGTGCCAGCAGTTATGGTTCAGCGGGAGGATGGGGAGAGACCAAGTTTTTC. The chain combines TRBV6-2 or TRBV6-3 with TRBJ2-5, with 9 bases matching TRBD2. CDR1 is MNHEY and CDR2 is SVGEGT in the germline V gene. The CDR3 has 17 amino acids.

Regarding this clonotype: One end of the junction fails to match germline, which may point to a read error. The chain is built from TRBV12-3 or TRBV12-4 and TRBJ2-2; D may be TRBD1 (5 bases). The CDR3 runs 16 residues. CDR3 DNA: TGTGCCAGCAGTCCCCGGCGGCGGACGGACACCGAGGAGCTGTTTTTT. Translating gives CASSPRRRTDTEELFF.

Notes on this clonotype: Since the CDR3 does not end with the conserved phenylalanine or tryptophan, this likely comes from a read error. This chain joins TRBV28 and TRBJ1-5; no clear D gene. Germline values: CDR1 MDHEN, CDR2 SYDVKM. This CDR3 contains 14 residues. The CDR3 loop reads CTSSSVDSNQLQHY. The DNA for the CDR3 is TGTACCAGCAGTTCGGTGGATAGCAATCAACTCCAGCATTAT.

CDR3 nucleotides: TGCGCCATCAGACAAGATCACAGCACAGATACGCAGTATTTT. Encoded protein: CAIRQDHSTDTQYF. The chain joins TRBV4-3 to TRBJ2-3, with D unresolved. The V end was cut by 10 bases, the J end by 0 bases, with 14 bases between. There are 14 residues in the CDR3. Germline V gene sequence: CDR1 LGHNA, CDR2 YSLEER.